This T cell receptor beta chain was retrieved from a study of OX40 agonist ivuxolimab in advanced cancers. Germline V gene data show CDR1 as SGDLS and CDR2 as YYNGEE. Trimming removed 2 bases from V and 4 bases from J; junction bases left unmatched: 3. The CDR3 covers 14 residues. Note on this clone: Its cognate antigen is unknown.

General study points: In general, CD8+ T cells held more expanded clones than CD4+ did, on average.

Sequencing was performed with immunoSEQ multiplex PCR; in TCRdb, only in-frame clones are kept and a portion is missing. The table includes about 96,000 clones, about nine tenths detected once. Sequences were derived from CD4+ or CD8+ T cells sorted from blood, sampled in a trial of the OX40 agonist ivuxolimab. V is TRBV9 and J is TRBJ1-3; 7 bases align to TRBD1. The sequence came from an adult with an advanced solid tumor such as melanoma, head and neck, liver or kidney cancer. As DNA, the CDR3 is TGTGCCAGCAGCGTGGCAGGGGGGGGAAACACCATATATTTT. It specifies CASSVAGGGNTIYF.